Here is one T cell receptor beta chain with its context. Its antigen is unknown. These data come from a study of shared clonotypes between healthy human individuals. Only Caucasian adults living in Nashville, Tennessee made up the donor group. Authors' analysis steps: Without quality scores, immunoSEQ junctional reads could not be filtered like full-length reads. Produced via immunoSEQ multiplex PCR; TCRdb's table is partial and in-frame only. That table furnishes V, J and clone size, whereas the DNA furnished D and trimming. Of about 2,500,000 clones in the sample, approximately 92% are singletons; the top ten hold about 0.13%. Study-level points and caveats: Deeper or shallower sequencing was expected to change how clonotypes are shared among donors.

The length of the CDR3 is 14 residues. Germline CDR1 and CDR2: KGHSH and LQKENI. The V and J ends lost 3 bases and 3 bases, in that order; junction bases with no gene match: 4. V is TRBV18 and J is TRBJ2-7, with 8 bases aligning to TRBD2. This receptor was identified in a man between 18 and 29 years old in good health. The sequencing input was naive CD4+ T cells sorted from blood. Sample subset: CD45RA+ positively selected. The CDR3 region has the DNA TGTGCCAGCTCACCCCCGGGGGGGATCTACGAGCAGTACTTC. Its translation is CASSPPGGIYEQYF.